Sequencing of this T cell receptor beta chain was carried out in a study of CD8 T cells in ankylosing spondylitis. Study observations and caveats: A TCR beta motif made of eight highly homologous variants seemed typical of ankylosing spondylitis blood. The authors reported significant enrichment of disease-linked clones in matched ankylosing spondylitis synovial fluid.

This clonotype was counted at least ten times. Its target is unknown. MiXCR, run by TCRdb on the 5' RACE reads, gives a single entry per CDR3 protein. The table shows approximately 550,000 distinct CDR3 sequences, with over 9.5% occurring only once. The V end was cut by 4 bases, the J end by 4 bases, with 13 bases between. Germline CDR1 SEHNR, CDR2 FQNEAQ (reference sequence). The CDR3 is 14 residues long. Material: blood, either unsorted or a sorted T cell fraction (not recorded which). This chain joins TRBV7-9 and TRBJ2-5, with D possibly matching TRBD2 (5 bases). This receptor was taken from a male donor with ankylosing spondylitis. CDR3 nucleotide sequence: TGTGCCAGCAGCTATCGAATAGGGAGAGAGACCCAGTACTTC. As protein: CASSYRIGRETQYF.